This T cell receptor (beta chain) came from a study of cytomegalovirus exposure and HLA in healthy donors. The PCR made use of 60 Vbeta and 13 Jbeta primers. The table came from immunoSEQ multiplex PCR; TCRdb's copy has only in-frame clones and leaves some out. The table lists some 150,000 clones, roughly 73% of them singletons, with about 3.1% in the top ten. Broader study findings: Among immune exposure information, only CMV serostatus was available.

Remarks on this clone: Antigen: not known.

The TCR was taken from a female donor in good health and CMV-seronegative. The sequencing sample was made of PBMCs.

CDR3 sequence: CASSYYRDTYEQYF. The DNA for the CDR3 is TGTGCCAGCAGTTATTATCGGGATACCTACGAGCAGTACTTC. This chain joins TRBV6-5 and TRBJ2-7; D is possibly TRBD2 (5 bases). The length of the CDR3 is 14 residues. Per the germline V gene, CDR1 is MNHEY and CDR2 is SVGAGI. V lost 3 bases to trimming and J lost 2 bases, with 11 bases between them.